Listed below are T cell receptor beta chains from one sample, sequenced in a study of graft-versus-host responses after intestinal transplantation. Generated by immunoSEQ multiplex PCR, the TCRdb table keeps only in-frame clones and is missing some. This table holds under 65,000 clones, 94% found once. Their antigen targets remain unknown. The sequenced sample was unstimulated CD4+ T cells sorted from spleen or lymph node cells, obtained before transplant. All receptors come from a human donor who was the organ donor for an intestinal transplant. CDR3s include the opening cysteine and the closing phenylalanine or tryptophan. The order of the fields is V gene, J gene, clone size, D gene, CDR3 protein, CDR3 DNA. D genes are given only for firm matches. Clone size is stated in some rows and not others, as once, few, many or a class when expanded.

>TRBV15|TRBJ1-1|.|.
CATSKGLMGGTEAFF
TGTGCCACCAGCAAAGGGTTGATGGGGGGCACTGAAGCTTTCTTT
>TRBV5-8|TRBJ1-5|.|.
CASSFRGISNQPQHF
TGTGCCAGCAGCTTCCGGGGGATTAGCAATCAGCCCCAGCATTTT
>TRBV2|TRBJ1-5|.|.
CASSGSNQPQHF
TGTGCCAGCAGTGGTAGCAATCAGCCCCAGCATTTT
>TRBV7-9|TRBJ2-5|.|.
CASSSLQGQGEAQYF
TGTGCCAGCAGCTCACTACAGGGGCAGGGGGAGGCCCAGTACTTC
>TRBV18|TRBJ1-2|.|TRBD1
CASTSARLRQGPYGYTF
TGTGCCAGCACCTCGGCGAGGTTGAGACAGGGCCCTTATGGCTACACCTTC
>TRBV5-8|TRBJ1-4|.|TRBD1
CASSTGTGGSEKLFF
TGTGCCAGCAGCACCGGGACAGGAGGTAGCGAAAAACTGTTTTTT
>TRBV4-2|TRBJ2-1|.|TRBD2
CASSQGVGAGGMYNEQFF
TGTGCCAGCAGCCAAGGGGTGGGAGCGGGGGGCATGTACAATGAGCAGTTCTTC
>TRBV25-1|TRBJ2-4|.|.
CASTKGGAKNIQYF
TGTGCCAGCACCAAGGGAGGAGCCAAAAACATTCAGTACTTC
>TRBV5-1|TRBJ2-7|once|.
CASSLVRASYEQYF
TGCGCCAGCAGCTTGGTCAGGGCCTCCTACGAGCAGTACTTC
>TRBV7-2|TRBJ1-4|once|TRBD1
CASSKGQGGEKLFF
TGTGCCAGCAGCAAGGGTCAGGGGGGCGAAAAACTGTTTTTT
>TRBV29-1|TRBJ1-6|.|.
CTLPGWVTLHF
TGCACCCTCCCCGGATGGGTCACCCTCCACTTT
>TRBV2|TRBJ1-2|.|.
CASSGQNYGYTF
TGTGCCAGCAGTGGGCAGAACTATGGCTACACCTTC
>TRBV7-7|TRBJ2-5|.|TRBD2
CASSLASGGWETQYF
TGTGCTAGCAGCTTAGCTAGCGGGGGATGGGAGACCCAGTACTTC
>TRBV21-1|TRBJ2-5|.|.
CASSPPKGGETQYF
TGTGCCAGCAGCCCACCTAAAGGAGGAGAGACCCAGTACTTC